The rows below give T cell receptor beta chains drawn from one sample of a study of T cell responses to AZD1222 COVID-19 vaccine. The repertoire was sequenced with immunoSEQ multiplex PCR; TCRdb's copy has only in-frame clones and lacks some. This sample carries some 200,000 clones, more than 75% of them seen once, and the ten largest clones take approximately 0.98%. The sequences come from peripheral blood, collected on day 0 of AZD1222 vaccination. These receptors were obtained from an adult in good health. The CDR3 runs from the conserved cysteine through the conserved F or W. The order of the fields is V gene, clone size, J gene, D gene, CDR3 DNA, CDR3 protein. A D gene is named only where the DNA matches it firmly. Clone size is given for some rows only: seen once, a few or many times, or a class if the clone is expanded.

>TRBV5-6|.|TRBJ2-3|.
TGTGCCAGCAGCTTAGACAGTCTAACCACAGATACGCAGTATTTT
CASSLDSLTTDTQYF
>TRBV6-1|.|TRBJ1-3|.
TGTGCCAGCAGTGAGGGGGTGATCAGAAACACCATATATTTT
CASSEGVIRNTIYF
>TRBV18|.|TRBJ2-1|TRBD2
TGTGCCAGCTCACCTGGCGGGAGTTCCTACAATGAGCAGTTCTTC
CASSPGGSSYNEQFF
>TRBV6-5|.|TRBJ2-5|TRBD1
TGTGCCAGCATGAGCAGGGGGATGGGGGAGACCCAGTACTTC
CASMSRGMGETQYF
>TRBV20-1|.|TRBJ2-3|.
TGCAGTGCTAGTCCGGCAGGTAGCACAGATACGCAGTATTTT
CSASPAGSTDTQYF
>TRBV9|.|TRBJ2-7|.
TGTGCCAGCAGCCCCAGGGGGGTCTACGAGCAGTACTTC
CASSPRGVYEQYF
>TRBV15|.|TRBJ1-3|.
TGTGCCACCAGCAGAGATTACGGTCGGACGGTTGGAAACACCATATATTTT
CATSRDYGRTVGNTIYF
>TRBV7-9|.|TRBJ2-7|.
TGTGCCAGCAGCTCCCGTCTCAAGGGGGACTACGAGCAGTACTTC
CASSSRLKGDYEQYF
>TRBV5-4|.|TRBJ1-1|.
TGTGCCAGCAGCCCTAAGAACACTGAAGCTTTCTTT
CASSPKNTEAFF
>TRBV27|.|TRBJ2-7|.
TGTGCCAGCAGTTTCTCAACAGGGAAGCTAGCGTACGAGCAGTACTTC
CASSFSTGKLAYEQYF
>TRBV19|once|TRBJ1-5|TRBD1
TGTGCCAGCCAGCTGAACACAGGGGGCGGTCAGCCCCAGCATTTT
CASQLNTGGGQPQHF